This T cell receptor (beta chain) was documented in a study of T cells after yellow fever vaccination. Comment on this clonotype: As yet, its antigen is unknown.

The CDR3 runs to 12 residues. V lost 6 bases and J 8 bases, leaving 11 bases between the germline ends. The study, taken as a whole, reports: Reappearing after the booster were most of the clones from primary vaccination (less than 97% CD4, 88% CD8).

TCRdb reprocessed the 5' RACE reads via MiXCR and lists one record per CDR3 protein. The sample consists of 620,000 or so distinct CDR3 sequences, about 12% of them appearing once. The input for sequencing was PBMCs, taken on the day of the yellow fever booster vaccination. This TCR derives from a man aged 25-45 years who received the YFV17D yellow fever vaccine. This rearrangement joins TRBV12-3 or TRBV12-4 to TRBJ1-5; maybe TRBD1 (6 bases). CDR3 amino acids: CASSRDIEPQHF. The CDR3 nucleotides are TGTGCCAGCAGCCGGGACATCGAGCCCCAGCATTTT.